This T cell receptor (beta chain) stems from a study of blood T cell repertoires in COVID-19. Germline V gene lookup returns CDR1 MNHEY and CDR2 SMNVEV (reference sequence). J gave up 5 bases and V 6 bases, and 6 bases lay outside the gene matches. CDR3 length: 13 residues. The method was immunoSEQ multiplex PCR; TCRdb's version includes in-frame clones alone and lacks a portion of them. This sample yields 250,000 or so clones, of which around nine tenths are seen a single time; about 8.8% belongs to the top ten. V is TRBV27 and J is TRBJ1-1, with 7 bases aligning to TRBD1. The specimen was peripheral blood. The receptor's source is a man between 35 and 55 years old with active or convalescent COVID-19. CDR3 in DNA: TGTGCCAGCAGAACAGGGGATTGGACTGAAGCTTTCTTT. Protein sequence: CASRTGDWTEAFF.